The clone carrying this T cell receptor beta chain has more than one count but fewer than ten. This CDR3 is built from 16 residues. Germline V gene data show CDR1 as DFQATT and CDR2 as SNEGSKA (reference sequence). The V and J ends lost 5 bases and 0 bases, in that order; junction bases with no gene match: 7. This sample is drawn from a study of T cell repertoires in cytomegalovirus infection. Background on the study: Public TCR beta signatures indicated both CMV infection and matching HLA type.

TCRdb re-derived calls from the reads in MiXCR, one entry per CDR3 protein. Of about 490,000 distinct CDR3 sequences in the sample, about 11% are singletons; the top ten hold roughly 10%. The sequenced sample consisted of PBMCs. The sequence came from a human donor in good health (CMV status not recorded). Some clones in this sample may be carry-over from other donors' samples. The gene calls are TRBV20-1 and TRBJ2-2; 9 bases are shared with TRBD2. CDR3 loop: CSAADLAGTNTGELFF. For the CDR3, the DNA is TGCAGTGCTGCCGATCTAGCGGGGACGAACACCGGGGAGCTGTTTTTT.